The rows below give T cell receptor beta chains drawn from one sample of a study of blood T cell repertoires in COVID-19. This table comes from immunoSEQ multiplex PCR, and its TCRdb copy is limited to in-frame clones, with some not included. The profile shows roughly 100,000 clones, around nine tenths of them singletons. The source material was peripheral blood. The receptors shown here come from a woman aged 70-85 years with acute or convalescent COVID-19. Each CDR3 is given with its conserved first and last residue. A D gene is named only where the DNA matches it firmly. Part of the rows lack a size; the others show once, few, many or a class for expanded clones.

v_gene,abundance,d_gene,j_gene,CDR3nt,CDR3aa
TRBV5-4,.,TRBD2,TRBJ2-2,TGTGCCAGCAGGTCGCTAGCGGGAGCTAACACCGGGGAGCTGTTTTTT,CASRSLAGANTGELFF
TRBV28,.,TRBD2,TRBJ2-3,TGTGCCAGCAGGACCTGGACTAGCGGGGGCCCAGATACGCAGTATTTT,CASRTWTSGGPDTQYF
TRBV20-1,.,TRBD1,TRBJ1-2,TGCAGTGCAGGGACAGTCTATGGCTACACCTTC,CSAGTVYGYTF
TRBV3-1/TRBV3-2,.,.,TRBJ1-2,TGTGCCAGCAGCTCCGCGGGTATCCCCTTCGGGCACTATGGCTACACCTTC,CASSSAGIPFGHYGYTF
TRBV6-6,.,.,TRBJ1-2,TGTGCCAGCAGTCAACACAGCAGGGACTATGGCTACACCTTC,CASSQHSRDYGYTF
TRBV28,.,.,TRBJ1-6,TGTGCCAGCAGTTTAACGTTAGAGAATTCACCCCTCCACTTT,CASSLTLENSPLHF
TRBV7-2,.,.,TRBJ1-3,TGTGCCAGCAGCAAGGGGGACGTCGCTGGAAACACCATATATTTT,CASSKGDVAGNTIYF
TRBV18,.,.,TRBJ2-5,TGTGCCAGCTCTCAAACGCTACAGGGTTCTGAGACCCAGTACTTC,CASSQTLQGSETQYF
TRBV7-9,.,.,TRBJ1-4,TGTGCCAGCAGCTTAGGGAGAAGGGACAATCTGTTTTTT,CASSLGRRDNLFF
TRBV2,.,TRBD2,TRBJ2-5,TGTGCCAGCAGTGCCACTGCAGCGGGAGCGGAGACCCAGTACTTC,CASSATAAGAETQYF
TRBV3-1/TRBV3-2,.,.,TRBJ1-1,TGTGCCAGCAGCCTTCCCGGGGGAAACACTGAAGCTTTCTTT,CASSLPGGNTEAFF
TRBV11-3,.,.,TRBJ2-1,TGTGCCAGCAGCTTAGATTTGAGGTCCAATGAGCAGTTCTTC,CASSLDLRSNEQFF
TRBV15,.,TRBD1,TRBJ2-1,TGTGCCACCAGCGGAACAGGGGCAGTGTACAATGAGCAGTTCTTC,CATSGTGAVYNEQFF
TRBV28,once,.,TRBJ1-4,TGTGCCAGCAGGGGTATCAGGGTTAGGGGCGAAAAACTGTTTTTT,CASRGIRVRGEKLFF
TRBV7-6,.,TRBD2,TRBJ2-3,TGTGCCAGCAGCCTAAGACTAGCGGGGGTCACAGATACGCAGTATTTT,CASSLRLAGVTDTQYF
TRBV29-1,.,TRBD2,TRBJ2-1,TGCAGCGGGAAAGCGGGGGGCACCTACAATGAGCAGTTCTTC,CSGKAGGTYNEQFF
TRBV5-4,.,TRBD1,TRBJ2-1,TGTGCCAGCAGCTTGGAGGGACAGGGTGTCTCCTACAATGAGCAGTTCTTC,CASSLEGQGVSYNEQFF
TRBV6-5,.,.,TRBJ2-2,TGTGCCAGCAGTTTTCGGCTCCAAGGGGTCGGGGAGCTGTTTTTT,CASSFRLQGVGELFF
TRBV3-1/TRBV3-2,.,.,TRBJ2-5,TGTGCCAGCAGCCAAGTTGGCGGCCACCAAGAGACCCAGTACTTC,CASSQVGGHQETQYF
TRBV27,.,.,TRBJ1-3,TGTGCCAGCAGTCCTTGGAGTGATGGAAACACCATATATTTT,CASSPWSDGNTIYF
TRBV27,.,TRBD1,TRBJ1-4,TGTGCCAGCAGTCCCCGGGACAGGGGGGCATATCCCGAAAAACTGTTTTTT,CASSPRDRGAYPEKLFF
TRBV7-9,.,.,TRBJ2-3,TGTGCCAGCAGCTTAGGACAGCCCTCCACAGATACGCAGTATTTT,CASSLGQPSTDTQYF
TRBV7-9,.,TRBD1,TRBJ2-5,TGTGCCAGCAGCCCAGCCGGGACAGGGATAGAGACCCAGTACTTC,CASSPAGTGIETQYF
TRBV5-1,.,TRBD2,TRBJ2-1,TGCGCCAGCAGCTTGGTGCCCTCGAGCGGGGTTGTTGAGCAGTTCTTC,CASSLVPSSGVVEQFF
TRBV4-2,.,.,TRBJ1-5,TGTGCCAGCAGCCACTCCGGGAGATCCGGCAATCAGCCCCAGCATTTT,CASSHSGRSGNQPQHF
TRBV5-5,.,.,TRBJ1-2,TGTGCCAGCAGCGAGCAGCAGGGGTTGGGCTACACCTTC,CASSEQQGLGYTF
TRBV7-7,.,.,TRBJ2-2,TGTGCTAGCAGCTTAGGGAGTGGGACTTACACCGGGGAGCTGTTTTTT,CASSLGSGTYTGELFF
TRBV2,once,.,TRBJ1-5,TGTGCCAGCTGGTCGGGGAATCAGCCCCAGCATTTT,CASWSGNQPQHF
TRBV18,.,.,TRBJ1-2,TGTGCCAGCTCACCCCTACCGGGGGGGTTCGATGGCTACACCTTC,CASSPLPGGFDGYTF
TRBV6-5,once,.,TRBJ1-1,TGTGCCAGCAAGAGTTGGACTGAAGCTTTCTTT,CASKSWTEAFF
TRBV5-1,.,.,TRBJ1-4,TGCGCCAGCAGTCCCGCCTGGACAGCTAATGAAAAACTGTTTTTT,CASSPAWTANEKLFF
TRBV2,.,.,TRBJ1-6,TGTGCCAGCTGTTACAACGACAGTTATAATTCACCCCTCCACTTT,CASCYNDSYNSPLHF
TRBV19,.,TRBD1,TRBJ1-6,TGTGCCAGTAGAATCACAGGGGGCCTTTCACCCCTCCACTTT,CASRITGGLSPLHF
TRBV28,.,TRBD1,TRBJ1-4,TGTGCCAGCAGTTTAGTATCCAGGGGGGCTAATGAAAAACTGTTTTTT,CASSLVSRGANEKLFF
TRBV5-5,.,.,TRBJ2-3,TGTGCCAGCAGCTTGGGGGGAAGGGGGACCACAGATACGCAGTATTTT,CASSLGGRGTTDTQYF
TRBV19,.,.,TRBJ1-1,TGTGCCAGTAGGCTTACAGGGAAGACTGAAGCTTTCTTT,CASRLTGKTEAFF
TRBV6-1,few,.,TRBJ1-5,TGTGCCAGCAGTGAATATGGGCAGGGGAATCAGCCCCAGCATTTT,CASSEYGQGNQPQHF
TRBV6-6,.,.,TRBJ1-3,TGTGCCAGCAGCCCTAGTGGAAACACCATATATTTT,CASSPSGNTIYF
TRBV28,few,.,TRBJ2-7,TGTGCCAGCAGCAGACTCAGGGAGGAGTCCTACGAGCAGTACTTC,CASSRLREESYEQYF
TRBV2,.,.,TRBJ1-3,TGTGCCAGCAGAACCGCAGGAGGCAGTAGGGGAAACACCATATATTTT,CASRTAGGSRGNTIYF
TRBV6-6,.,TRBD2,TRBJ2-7,TGTGCCAGCAGTCGATCGCTAGCGGGAGGGCCGTACGAGCAGTACTTC,CASSRSLAGGPYEQYF
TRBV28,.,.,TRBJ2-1,TGTGCCAGCAGTGGTTCAGAATACAATGAGCAGTTCTTC,CASSGSEYNEQFF
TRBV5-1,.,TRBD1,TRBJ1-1,TGCGCCAGCAGCACCGGACAGGGGAACACTGAAGCTTTCTTT,CASSTGQGNTEAFF
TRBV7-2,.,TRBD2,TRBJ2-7,TGTGCCAGCAGCTTAGAGGTTAGCGGGAGGAAGCAGTACTTC,CASSLEVSGRKQYF
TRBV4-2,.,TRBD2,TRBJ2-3,TGTGCCAGCAGCCAAGATCTAGAACTAGCGAGGAGCACAGATACGCAGTATTTT,CASSQDLELARSTDTQYF
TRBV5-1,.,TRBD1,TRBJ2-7,TGCGCCAGCAGCGCGGGGGACAGGGGCGACGAGCAGTACTTC,CASSAGDRGDEQYF
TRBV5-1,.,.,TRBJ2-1,TGCGCCAGCAGCTTGGCCCTGACTAGTCTAAATGAGCAGTTCTTC,CASSLALTSLNEQFF
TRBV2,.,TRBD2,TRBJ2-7,TGTGCCAGCAGTCCCTGGGGTAGCGGGTCCTACGAGCAGTACTTC,CASSPWGSGSYEQYF
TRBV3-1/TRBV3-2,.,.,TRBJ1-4,TGTGCCAGCAGCCAAGATAGGGGAAAACTGTTTTTT,CASSQDRGKLFF
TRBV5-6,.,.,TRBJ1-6,TGTGCCAGCAGCTTGGATTCAGGGGTGGATTCACCCCTCCACTTT,CASSLDSGVDSPLHF